This is a list of T cell receptor beta chains from one sample in a study of regulatory T cells in long-lasting Graves disease. TCRdb reprocessed the multiplex PCR reads with MiXCR, giving one entry per CDR3 protein. The data contain some 490,000 distinct CDR3 sequences, 12% of them seen just once; the ten biggest clones take up almost 9%. These same data were also listed under a study on T cells in Graves' hyperthyroidism and ophthalmopathy.

The specimen comprised peripheral blood mononuclear cells (PBMCs), sampled at new diagnosis, from a patient treated with antithyroid drugs. The receptor set was obtained from a woman younger than 45 with Graves disease. CDR3s include the opening cysteine and the closing phenylalanine or tryptophan. Fields, in order: clone size, D gene, V gene, J gene, CDR3 DNA, CDR3 protein. The D gene is left open where the match is weak. Expanded clones get a size class; other rows say once, few or many, or leave the size out.

size: many
D: .
V: TRBV30
J: TRBJ2-3
DNA: TGTGCCTGGAGTGGTGGCTCCTCCCGTCCCGGAGTCGGCACAGATACGCAGTATTTT
CDR3: CAWSGGSSRPGVGTDTQYF

size: many
D: .
V: TRBV12-5
J: TRBJ1-6
DNA: TGTGCTAGTGGTTTGGTTCGGGACTCACCCCTCCACTTT
CDR3: CASGLVRDSPLHF

size: many
D: .
V: TRBV6-2/TRBV6-3
J: TRBJ2-3
DNA: TGTGCCAGCGTGCAGGTTTCGAGCACAGATACGCAGTATTTT
CDR3: CASVQVSSTDTQYF

size: many
D: .
V: TRBV7-2
J: TRBJ2-1
DNA: TGTGCCAGCAGCTTAGGCCCCCCCAGTGTATCCTACAATGAGCAGTTCTTC
CDR3: CASSLGPPSVSYNEQFF

size: many
D: .
V: TRBV12-3/TRBV12-4
J: TRBJ2-5
DNA: TGTGCCAGCAGCCAACTGGTGCAGGGCGGGGAGACCCAGTACTTC
CDR3: CASSQLVQGGETQYF

size: .
D: TRBD2
V: TRBV20-1
J: TRBJ2-5
DNA: TGCAGTGCTAGCAGTCGACTAGCGCATCAAGAGACCCAGTACTTC
CDR3: CSASSRLAHQETQYF

size: few
D: TRBD1
V: TRBV20-1
J: TRBJ1-1
DNA: TGCAGTGCTAGAGATCGACGACAGGGGCCCACTGAAGCTTTCTTT
CDR3: CSARDRRQGPTEAFF

size: many
D: .
V: TRBV7-2
J: TRBJ1-4
DNA: TGTGCCAGCAGCTTCCCAGTAGGGGAAAAACTGTTTTTT
CDR3: CASSFPVGEKLFF

size: many
D: TRBD1
V: TRBV20-1
J: TRBJ1-1
DNA: TGCAGTGCTAGTAACAGGGGCTGGACTGAAGCTTTCTTT
CDR3: CSASNRGWTEAFF

size: .
D: TRBD2
V: TRBV20-1
J: TRBJ2-7
DNA: TGCAGTGCTAGGGGGACTAGCGACTTTGGGGAGCAGTACTTC
CDR3: CSARGTSDFGEQYF

size: many
D: .
V: TRBV11-2
J: TRBJ2-7
DNA: TGTGCCAGCACGCCCCGCGTAAGGAGATTATGCGAGCAGTACTTC
CDR3: CASTPRVRRLCEQYF